The present entry profiles one TCR beta chain with its context. Its antigen is unknown. It has no much larger one-base neighbor in the sample; base qualities were not kept. Library generation was performed with the immunoSEQ multiplex PCR assay. The source study handled its data this way. During preprocessing, nonproductive sequences were discarded, as were any CDR3s that did not begin with C, did not end with F or W, or were shorter than 7 amino acids. The MANAFEST web app was used to call antigen-specific clonotypes on the basis of expansion compared with the reference and with other culture wells. To be counted as positive, a clone had to show significant expansion compared with the reference culture, at an FDR below 0.05, in 2 of 3 replicate wells. To be called positive, a clone also had to show significant expansion compared with every other tandem well and an odds ratio greater than 5. After three terminal residues were trimmed from each end, CDR3 homology was quantified as pairwise Levenshtein distance using the stringdist R package. As stored in TCRdb, this immuneACCESS dataset retains in-frame rearrangements with V and J assigned. A fraction of the clones does not appear; measured against another copy, unresolved V genes explain less than half of the discrepancy, and the remainder lacks a known reason. That table furnishes V, J and clone size, whereas the DNA furnished D and trimming. For this sample the table gives about 29,000 clones, of which approximately 75% were detected only once. In total, the top ten clones hold approximately 13% of the sample.

The sample originates from a study of CD4 T cells in relation to SARS-CoV-2 and coronaviruses (dated by TCRdb to 2020 to 2023). As for the study more broadly: In the ViraFEST assay, PBMCs were cultured with antigen for 10 days, after which TCR beta CDR3s were sequenced to identify antigen-specific clonal expansions. An HIV-1 Nef peptide pool or a no-peptide culture served as the negative reference condition. Patient-derived lymphoblastoid cell lines were used to map the HLA restriction of shared crossreactive spike epitopes. At the level of individual TCR clonotypes, the study evaluated whether memory CD4+ T cells crossreact between the spike proteins of SARS-CoV-2 and those of common cold coronaviruses. The Adaptive Biotechnologies TCR-sequencing kit was used to sequence samples from three pre-COVID donors and the naive versus memory experiments, while other data came from Illumina-based sequencing. A different TCR-beta assay, based on Illumina, was used to sequence expansion assays from other donors in the study. Paper-wide results and their limitations: Small numbers of patients and of tested TCRs were a limitation of the study. No donor contributed both pre-pandemic and post-infection samples, which limited tracing the source of pre-existing responses. Since the crossreactivity analysis centred on spike protein, crossreactivity against other viral proteins was not assessed. Memory CD4+ clonotypes crossrecognizing SARS-CoV-2 and at least one common cold coronavirus spike were found in 55% to 75% of donors. Crossreactive clones showed significantly weaker SARS-CoV-2-driven expansion than monoreactive clones, consistent with antigenic imprinting.

CD4+ T cells from unexposed donors were collected before the COVID-19 pandemic (2011-2018). The EasySep CD4+ T cell isolation kit was used to isolate CD4+ T cells once the cultures had run for 9 to 11 days. As cell numbers permitted, CD4+ T cells from unexposed donors were tested for reactivity to SARS-CoV-2 S and N and to four common cold coronavirus spike pools. Each well received about 2 million PBMCs, cultured in IMDM supplemented with roughly 5.1% human AB serum and approximately 9.7 IU/ml IL-2. Half of the culture medium was replaced with fresh IL-2-containing medium on days 3 and 7. Triplicate replicate wells were generally used for each peptide culture condition. The leukapheresis product used for the unexposed donors was purchased from a commercial source. PBMCs were isolated from leukapheresis product or whole blood by Ficoll-Paque PLUS gradient centrifugation. PBMCs were either used fresh in the expansion assay or cryopreserved at -140 degrees C. The QIAamp Micro DNA Kit was used to extract genomic DNA from the CD4+ T cells.

As encoded in the germline V gene (reference sequence), CDR1 is SGHNT while CDR2 is YYREEE. The CDR3 holds 14 amino acids from the cysteine to the phenylalanine. The read is trimmed to its CDR3 DNA, 42 bases read in frame from base 1. Between the V and J ends, shortened by 4 bases and 0 bases respectively, the junction contains 10 bases. In this chain, TRBV5-4 is recombined with TRBJ1-2; possibly the D gene is TRBD1, per 5 matching bases. The sample was CD4+ T cells from PBMCs, cultured in vitro. The sequence was obtained from a human donor in good health. The CDR3 region reads CASSRDPSNYGYTF. The DNA reads as follows: TGTGCCAGCAGCCGGGACCCATCTAACTATGGCTACACCTTC.